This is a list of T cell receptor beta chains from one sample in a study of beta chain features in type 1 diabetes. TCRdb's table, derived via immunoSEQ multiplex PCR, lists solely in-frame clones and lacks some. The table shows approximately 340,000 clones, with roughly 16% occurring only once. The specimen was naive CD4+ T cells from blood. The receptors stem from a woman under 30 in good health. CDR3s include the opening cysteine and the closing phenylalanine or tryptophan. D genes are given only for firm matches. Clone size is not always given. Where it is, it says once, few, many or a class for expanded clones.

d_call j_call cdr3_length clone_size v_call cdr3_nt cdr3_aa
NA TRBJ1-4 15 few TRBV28 TGTGCCAGCAGTTTTCGCGGGGGGCCGGGTGAAAAACTGTTTTTT CASSFRGGPGEKLFF
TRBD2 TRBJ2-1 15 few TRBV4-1 TGCGCCAGCAGGTTCGGGGAGCGGGAGGGCATTGAGCAGTTCTTC CASRFGEREGIEQFF
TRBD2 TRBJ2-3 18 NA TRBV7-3 TGTGCCAGCAGCTTAGGACTCATTGCTAGCGGGAGCACAGATACGCAGTATTTT CASSLGLIASGSTDTQYF
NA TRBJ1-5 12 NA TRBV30 TGTGCCTGGAGTCAACCCGGGCAGCCCCAGCATTTT CAWSQPGQPQHF
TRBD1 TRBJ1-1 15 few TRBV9 TGTGCCAGCAGCGTGGGACAGGTGATGAACACTGAAGCTTTCTTT CASSVGQVMNTEAFF
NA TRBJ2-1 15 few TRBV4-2 TGTGCCAGCAGCCAAGGGGCGAGCTCCTACAATGAGCAGTTCTTC CASSQGASSYNEQFF
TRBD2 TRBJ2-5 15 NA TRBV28 TGTGCCAGCAGTTCGGGACTAGCGGGAGTGGAGACCCAGTACTTC CASSSGLAGVETQYF
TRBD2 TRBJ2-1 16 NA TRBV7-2 TGTGCCAGCAGCCGTAGACTAGCGGGAGGGCCCGATGAGCAGTTCTTC CASSRRLAGGPDEQFF
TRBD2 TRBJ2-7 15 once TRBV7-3 TGTGCCAGCAGCTTATCTAGCGGGAGCTCCTACGAGCAGTACTTC CASSLSSGSSYEQYF
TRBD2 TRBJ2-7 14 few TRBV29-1 TGCAGCGTTGGTCGGGGCGGGAGGAGTAACGAGCAGTACTTC CSVGRGGRSNEQYF
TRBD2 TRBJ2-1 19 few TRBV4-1 TGCGCCAGCAGCCAAGATCCAGGGCTAGCGGGAGGCACCTACAATGAGCAGTTCTTC CASSQDPGLAGGTYNEQFF
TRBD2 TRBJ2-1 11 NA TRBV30 TGTGCCTGGAGTGTAGCGGGACAGCAGTTCTTC CAWSVAGQQFF
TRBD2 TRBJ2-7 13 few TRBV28 TGTGCCAGCTACTTACCCCCCCGGGGGGAACAGTACTTC CASYLPPRGEQYF
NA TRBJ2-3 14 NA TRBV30 TGTGCCTGGAAGGAGCATACTAGCACAGATACGCAGTATTTT CAWKEHTSTDTQYF
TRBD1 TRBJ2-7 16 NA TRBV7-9 TGTGCCAGCAGCTTAGCGCCGGGACAGGGGAATGGGGAGCAGTACTTC CASSLAPGQGNGEQYF
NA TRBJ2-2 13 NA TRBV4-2 TGTGCCAGCAGCCAAATGGCTTCCGGGGAGCTGTTTTTT CASSQMASGELFF
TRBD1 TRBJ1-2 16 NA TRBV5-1 TGCGCCAGCAGCTTGCGATACAGGGGGCCGGGGGATGGCTACACCTTC CASSLRYRGPGDGYTF
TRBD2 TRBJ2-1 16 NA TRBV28 TGTGCCAGCAGTTTACAGCTAGCGGGAGAAGACAATGAGCAGTTCTTC CASSLQLAGEDNEQFF
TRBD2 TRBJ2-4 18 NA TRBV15 TGTGCCACCATTGCGATAGGTGGGGCCGGGACTAATCAAAACATTCAGTACTTC CATIAIGGAGTNQNIQYF
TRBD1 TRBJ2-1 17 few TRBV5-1 TGCGCCAGCAGCTTGACTCAGACAGGGGCGGTTTACAATGAGCAGTTCTTC CASSLTQTGAVYNEQFF
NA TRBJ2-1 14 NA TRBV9 TGTGCCAGCAGCGTAGCGGTAGGGGACAATGAGCAGTTCTTC CASSVAVGDNEQFF
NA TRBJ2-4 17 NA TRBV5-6 TGTGCCAGCAGCGGTGTAGAGGAAATTGGGGCCAAAAACATTCAGTACTTC CASSGVEEIGAKNIQYF
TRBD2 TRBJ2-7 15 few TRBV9 TGTGCCAGCAGCGTAGGACTAGCGGGGGCTTACGAGCAGTACTTC CASSVGLAGAYEQYF
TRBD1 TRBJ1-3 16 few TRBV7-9 TGTGCCAGCAGCTTAGGGGGACAGCACGCTGGAAACACCATATATTTT CASSLGGQHAGNTIYF
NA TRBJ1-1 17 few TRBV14 TGTGCCAGCAGCCCGAATACTAATACAGGGCAGAACACTGAAGCTTTCTTT CASSPNTNTGQNTEAFF
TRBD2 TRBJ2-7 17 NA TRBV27 TGTGCCAGCAGTTTATCAGGACTAGCGGGAGAAGTGGGAGAGCAGTACTTC CASSLSGLAGEVGEQYF